A selection of T cell receptor beta chains follows, all from one sample in a study of cytomegalovirus exposure and HLA in healthy donors. Assay used: immunoSEQ multiplex PCR; TCRdb lists only in-frame clones, some missing. The sample includes around 60,000 clones, around 96% of them seen just once. The sequencing input was PBMCs. The receptors were gathered from a man aged 18 to 30 in good health and CMV-seropositive. Each CDR3 is given with its conserved first and last residue. The D gene is left open where the match is weak. Expanded clones get a size class; other rows say once, few or many, or leave the size out.

>TRBJ2-7|NA|once|TRBV13
TGTGCCAGCAGCTTAGCGGGATGGGGGCAAGTCTACGAGCAGTACTTC
CASSLAGWGQVYEQYF
>TRBJ1-4|NA|NA|TRBV11-2
TGTGCCAGCAGCTTGACCTGGGCTGAAAAACTGTTTTTT
CASSLTWAEKLFF
>TRBJ2-6|NA|once|TRBV7-9
TGTGCCAGCAATCCACACAGCGGATCTGGGGCCAACGTCCTGACTTTC
CASNPHSGSGANVLTF
>TRBJ2-6|NA|NA|TRBV2
TGTGCAGTCCAGGGGTCTGGGGCCAACGTCCTGACTTTC
CAVQGSGANVLTF
>TRBJ2-2|NA|NA|TRBV2
TGTGCCAGCAAAACAGGCGAGGCCACCGGGGAGCTGTTTTTT
CASKTGEATGELFF
>TRBJ1-5|NA|NA|TRBV27
TGTGCCAACCTTTTACAGGGAGATCAGCCCCAGCATTTT
CANLLQGDQPQHF
>TRBJ2-1|NA|NA|TRBV4-2
TGTGCCAGCAGCCTAATGAGCGGAGCGGCACCCAATGAGCAGTTCTTC
CASSLMSGAAPNEQFF
>TRBJ2-5|TRBD2|NA|TRBV9
TGTGCCAGCAGCGCTAGCGGGGGGGGGTTCGAGACCCAGTACTTC
CASSASGGGFETQYF
>TRBJ2-7|TRBD2|NA|TRBV6-5
TGTGCCAGCAGTTACTCCGGGACTAGCTCCTACGAGCAGTACTTC
CASSYSGTSSYEQYF
>TRBJ2-3|NA|NA|TRBV9
TGTGCCAGCAGCGTAGAGAGCCCAGATACGCAGTATTTT
CASSVESPDTQYF
>TRBJ2-7|TRBD2|NA|TRBV18
TGTGCCAGCTCACCACCGGGGGAGGGGCAACCGGAGCAGTACTTC
CASSPPGEGQPEQYF
>TRBJ1-5|NA|NA|TRBV9
TGTGCCAGCAGCGTGGGCACCAGCAATCAGCCCCAGCATTTT
CASSVGTSNQPQHF
>TRBJ2-3|TRBD2|medium-sized|TRBV6-4
TGTGCCAGCAGTGCGGACACGGGGGGGACGGATACGCAGTATTTT
CASSADTGGTDTQYF
>TRBJ2-3|TRBD2|NA|TRBV25-1
TGTGCCAGCAGACCCCCGGGACTACTATCCGGTGGTGGGCAGTATTTT
CASRPPGLLSGGGQYF
>TRBJ1-1|NA|NA|TRBV6-1
TGTGCCAGCACTTCTAACGTGAACACTGAAGCTTTCTTT
CASTSNVNTEAFF
>TRBJ1-2|TRBD1|NA|TRBV6-1
TGTGCCAGCAGTGAATCGGGAGGGGGCCACTATGGCTACACCTTC
CASSESGGGHYGYTF